The sequence of this T cell receptor (beta chain) was determined in a study of blood T cells in healthy people across ages. Of note for this clonotype: Its antigen is not identified.

Study conclusions and caveats: From one million sequenced T cells, diversity estimates were lower bounds.

PCR was performed a second time for about 7 to 12 cycles using a sample-barcoded 5' primer and a J-beta primer mix. TCRdb redid the calling of the 5' RACE reads with MiXCR, one entry per CDR3 protein. Of hundreds of thousands of distinct CDR3 sequences in the sample, about 25% were seen once. CDR3 length: 15 residues. Germline V gives CDR1 SGHTA, CDR2 FQGTGA. Isolation recovered at least 7 million PBMCs from every sample. These sequences were also reported in another study, on T cells of mothers and their children. That source notes: Every mother supplied over 9 million TCR beta CDR3 reads and every child about 3 million.

This chain connects TRBV7-3 to TRBJ2-5, with TRBD2 as a possible D gene (6 bases). The J call may not be correct, given that the DNA end is closer to TRBJ2-1. The TCR comes from a boy between 5 and 17 years old in good health. The sequenced sample was blood. CDR3 sequence: CASSLTGGPGDEQFF. The DNA of the CDR3 is TGTGCCAGCAGCTTAACGGGGGGACCGGGCGATGAGCAGTTCTTC.